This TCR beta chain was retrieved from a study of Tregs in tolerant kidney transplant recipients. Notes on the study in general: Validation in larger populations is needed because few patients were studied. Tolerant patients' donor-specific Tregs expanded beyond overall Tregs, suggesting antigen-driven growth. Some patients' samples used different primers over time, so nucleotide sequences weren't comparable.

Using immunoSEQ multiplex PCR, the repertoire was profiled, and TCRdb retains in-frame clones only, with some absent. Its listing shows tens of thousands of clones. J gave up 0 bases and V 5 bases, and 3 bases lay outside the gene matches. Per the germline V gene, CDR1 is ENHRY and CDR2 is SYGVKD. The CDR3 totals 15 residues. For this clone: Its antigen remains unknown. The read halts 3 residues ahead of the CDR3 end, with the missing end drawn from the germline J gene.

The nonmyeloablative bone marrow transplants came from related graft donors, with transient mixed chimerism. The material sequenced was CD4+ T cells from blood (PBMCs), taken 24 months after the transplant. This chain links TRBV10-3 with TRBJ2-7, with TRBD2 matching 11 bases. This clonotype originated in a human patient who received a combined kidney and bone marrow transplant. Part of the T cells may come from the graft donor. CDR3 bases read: TGTGCCATCAGTCCGGGACTAGCGGTCTCCTACGAG. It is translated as CAISPGLAVSYE. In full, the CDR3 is CAISPGLAVSYEQYF.